These T cell receptor beta chains were read from a single sample in a study of graft-versus-host responses after intestinal transplantation. Measured with immunoSEQ multiplex PCR; TCRdb has only the in-frame clones, and not every one. The table has roughly 25,000 clones, 70% to 90% seen once. Sequenced here: PBMCs, sampled 28 days after intestinal transplant. These receptors all come from a human patient who received an intestinal transplant, so some T cells may come from the graft donor. CDR3s leave out the opening cysteine and the closing phenylalanine or tryptophan. Clone size is shown for a subset of rows, as once, few, many or a class of expanded clone.

>.|TRBV5-1
ARGLGTRVNEQY
>.|TRBV6-5
ASSYSTGPYYGYT
>.|TRBV4-1
ASSQAQSYEQY
>.|TRBV7-9
ASSSTLGSGYNEQF
>.|TRBV2
ASSEGPTEAF
>once|TRBV25-1
ASSEEGQDFAEAF
>.|TRBV6-5
ASRRSGGAGDTQY
>.|TRBV20-1
SARLNTEAF
>.|TRBV6-6
ASSQDSNQPQH
>.|TRBV25-1
ASKDRVRLF
>.|TRBV6-6
ASSKGYGYT
>.|TRBV29-1
SVWVSYEQY
>.|TRBV11-1
ASSLEGAVADTQY
>.|TRBV9
ASSSGLAGGLQETQY
>.|TRBV19
ASSMLRVDGELF
>.|TRBV6-1
ASTRIYTGELF
>.|TRBV5-6
ASSLGQGARGNTIY
>.|TRBV6-1
ASSEFGGAVILGETQY
>.|TRBV7-9
ASSPPSSGSYNEQF
>.|TRBV5-1
ASSLGQQSSYEQY
>few|TRBV4-1
ASSQSLGTGEYEQY
>.|TRBV30
AWIGGRAYGYT
>.|TRBV9
ASSVEGNYGYT
>few|TRBV6-6
ASSLGQAAYEQY
>.|TRBV7-8
ASSLIGETGELF
>.|TRBV4-1
ASSQVNPDEQY
>.|TRBV6-6
ASSMGTGPEQY
>.|TRBV29-1
SVEGAYEQY
>.|TRBV9
ASSESGDYEQY
>.|TRBV7-3
ASSLGGQETQY
>.|TRBV7-3
ASSLKSGGRNEQF
>.|TRBV5-6
GSSFAAGGYQETQY
>once|TRBV27
ASSSYSGTFSNQPQH
>.|TRBV7-9
ASSLARWRNEKLF
>few|TRBV10-3
AISEWADTIY
>.|TRBV7-8
ASSFYGSRNEQF
>.|TRBV19
ASSVTGYTEAF
>.|TRBV2
ASSAGQGARETEAF
>.|TRBV5-1
ASSLTLAGVGETQY
>.|TRBV11-2
ASSIGPSLNEKLF
>.|TRBV2
ASRGTGSIVGELF
>few|TRBV19
ASSIGQGSYEQY
>.|TRBV5-8
ASSPRFDEQY
>.|TRBV5-1
ASSLVLSWRESTDTQY
>.|TRBV19
ASSILGGGVDTQY
>.|TRBV5-5
ASSLGSISTDTQY
>.|TRBV19
ASSFRTGYSNQPQH
>.|TRBV2
ASSEGRNYGYT
>.|TRBV28
ASRGQGREKLF
>.|TRBV4-2
ASSQDGGRESYEQY
>.|TRBV11-3
ASSQGVLGGRGEGYNEQF